These T cell receptor beta chains were read from a single sample in a study of Tregs in tolerant kidney transplant recipients. The data were produced by immunoSEQ multiplex PCR, yet TCRdb's version contains in-frame clones alone and is incomplete. The table shows 100,000 to 130,000 clones, with around 90% occurring only once. The sample here was CD4+ T cells from blood, taken before the transplant. These receptors all stem from a human donor who received a combined kidney and bone marrow transplant. Both conserved end residues are part of each CDR3. A D gene is named only where the DNA matches it firmly. Clone size is given for some rows only: seen once, a few or many times, or a class if the clone is expanded.

v_call	j_call	d_call	clone_size	cdr3_aa	cdr3_nt
TRBV6-4	TRBJ2-3	.	few	CASSEGGDPDTQYF	TGTGCCAGCAGTGAAGGGGGAGACCCAGATACGCAGTATTTT
TRBV19	TRBJ2-5	TRBD1	.	CASSTRDRGGETQYF	TGTGCCAGTAGTACCCGGGACAGGGGAGGGGAGACCCAGTACTTC
TRBV4-3	TRBJ2-7	.	.	CASSQDWAATPEQYF	TGCGCCAGCAGCCAAGATTGGGCAGCCACCCCTGAGCAGTACTTC
TRBV7-8	TRBJ1-1	TRBD1	.	CASSPWGQGIRRNTEAFF	TGTGCCAGCAGCCCCTGGGGACAGGGTATTCGCCGAAACACTGAAGCTTTCTTT
TRBV14	TRBJ1-1	.	.	CASSQVGFQRNTEAFF	TGTGCCAGCAGCCAAGTCGGGTTTCAGAGGAACACTGAAGCTTTCTTT
TRBV28	TRBJ2-3	.	.	CASSPPSRVVFADTQYF	TGTGCCAGCAGTCCTCCCTCGAGGGTAGTATTTGCAGATACGCAGTATTTT
TRBV28	TRBJ1-2	.	.	CASSPLGDYGYTF	TGTGCCAGCAGTCCCTTAGGGGACTATGGCTACACCTTC
TRBV28	TRBJ1-6	.	.	CASSPALGASSYNSPLHF	TGTGCCAGCAGCCCTGCCCTGGGGGCGAGCTCCTATAATTCACCCCTCCACTTT
TRBV29-1	TRBJ1-2	.	.	CSVGTGGGYGYTF	TGCAGCGTTGGTACCGGGGGAGGGTATGGCTACACCTTC
TRBV5-1	TRBJ1-1	TRBD1	few	CASQDRAGHTEAFF	TGCGCCAGCCAGGACAGGGCAGGGCACACTGAAGCTTTCTTT
TRBV6-1	TRBJ2-5	.	.	CASSTEIQETQYF	TGTGCCAGCAGTACAGAAATCCAAGAGACCCAGTACTTC
TRBV9	TRBJ2-7	TRBD1	.	CASSRGTEEAYEQYF	TGTGCCAGCAGCAGAGGGACAGAGGAGGCCTACGAGCAGTACTTC
TRBV2	TRBJ1-2	.	.	CASSMGQGQGYGYTF	TGTGCCAGCAGTATGGGGCAGGGCCAGGGCTATGGCTACACCTTC
TRBV7-9	TRBJ2-3	.	few	CASSWASSTDTQYF	TGTGCCAGCAGCTGGGCGTCTAGCACAGATACGCAGTATTTT
TRBV15	TRBJ2-3	TRBD2	once	CATSRDSGAGLYTQYF	TGTGCCACCAGCAGAGATAGCGGGGCAGGGTTGTATACGCAGTATTTT
TRBV2	TRBJ1-1	.	.	CASSSPGFGTEAFF	TGTGCCAGCAGTTCCCCAGGCTTTGGGACTGAAGCTTTCTTT
TRBV19	TRBJ2-5	.	.	CASSDDRETQYF	TGTGCCAGTAGTGATGACAGGGAGACCCAGTACTTC
TRBV2	TRBJ2-5	.	.	CASSLGLGETQYF	TGTGCCAGCAGCCTCGGACTGGGAGAGACCCAGTACTTC
TRBV7-2	TRBJ1-1	.	.	CASSLRGGGTEAFF	TGTGCCAGCAGCCTTCGGGGAGGGGGAACCGAAGCTTTCTTT
TRBV7-9	TRBJ2-1	.	.	CASSSLRDEQFF	TGTGCCAGCAGCTCCTTGAGGGATGAGCAGTTCTTC
TRBV30	TRBJ2-5	.	.	CAWSGPTGRGTQYF	TGTGCCTGGAGTGGCCCTACAGGACGAGGGACCCAGTACTTC
TRBV9	TRBJ2-5	.	few	CASSVDRFETQYF	TGTGCCAGCAGCGTAGACAGGTTCGAGACCCAGTACTTC
TRBV11-2	TRBJ2-2	.	.	CASSLGTGKSNTGELFF	TGTGCCAGCAGCTTAGGAACAGGGAAGTCGAACACCGGGGAGCTGTTTTTT
TRBV30	TRBJ1-2	TRBD1	.	CAWRLTGTSSGYTF	TGTGCCTGGAGACTGACAGGGACCTCTTCCGGCTACACCTTC
TRBV28	TRBJ1-5	.	.	CASSSIQSSNQPQHF	TGTGCCAGCAGTTCCATACAGAGCAGCAATCAGCCCCAGCATTTT
TRBV18	TRBJ2-5	TRBD1	.	CASSPPVSGGETQYF	TGTGCCAGCTCACCACCGGTTTCAGGGGGCGAGACCCAGTACTTC
TRBV28	TRBJ1-2	TRBD1	.	CASSETTGTGYGYTF	TGTGCCAGCAGCGAAACCACCGGGACAGGGTATGGCTACACCTTC
TRBV15	TRBJ2-5	TRBD2	.	CATSRRTSGGGETQYF	TGTGCCACCAGCAGACGGACTAGCGGGGGCGGGGAGACCCAGTACTTC
TRBV30	TRBJ2-7	.	few	CAWSVHWVYWTVYEQYF	TGTGCCTGGAGTGTACATTGGGTTTATTGGACAGTCTACGAGCAGTACTTC
TRBV6-5	TRBJ2-2	TRBD2	.	CASSRMAGGPGELFF	TGTGCCAGCAGCCGGATGGCGGGGGGGCCCGGGGAGCTGTTTTTT
TRBV5-1	TRBJ1-4	.	.	CASRGTLVPGTNEKLFF	TGCGCCAGCAGAGGTACTCTGGTGCCCGGGACTAATGAAAAACTGTTTTTT
TRBV7-6	TRBJ1-5	.	.	CASSFRADQPQHF	TGTGCCAGCAGCTTTCGAGCGGATCAGCCCCAGCATTTT
TRBV19	TRBJ2-7	.	.	CASSTNDGSYEQYF	TGTGCCAGTAGTACTAACGACGGGTCCTACGAGCAGTACTTC
TRBV10-2	TRBJ1-5	.	.	CASSERRVSGNQPQHF	TGCGCCAGCAGTGAGCGGCGGGTAAGTGGGAATCAGCCCCAGCATTTT
TRBV20-1	TRBJ2-5	.	.	CSASTRETQYF	TGCAGTGCTAGCACGCGAGAGACCCAGTACTTC
TRBV12-5	TRBJ1-1	.	few	CASGLPPQNTEAFF	TGTGCTAGTGGTTTGCCCCCACAGAACACTGAAGCTTTCTTT
TRBV5-4	TRBJ1-2	.	.	CASSSTRANYGYTF	TGTGCCAGCAGCTCCACGAGGGCTAACTATGGCTACACCTTC
TRBV5-4	TRBJ2-1	TRBD1	.	CASSLNRGLADNEQFF	TGTGCCAGCAGCTTGAACAGGGGGTTAGCGGACAATGAGCAGTTCTTC
TRBV9	TRBJ2-2	TRBD1	.	CASSANDRVTGELFF	TGTGCCAGCAGCGCCAACGACAGGGTAACCGGGGAGCTGTTTTTT
TRBV10-2	TRBJ2-7	.	.	CASRRGGVSYEQYF	TGCGCCAGCAGGCGCGGGGGCGTCTCCTACGAGCAGTACTTC
TRBV7-9	TRBJ2-2	TRBD2	.	CASSLALPPSGGPGELFF	TGTGCCAGCAGCTTAGCGCTCCCCCCTAGCGGGGGCCCCGGGGAGCTGTTTTTT
TRBV27	TRBJ1-4	TRBD1	.	CASRRGQANEKLFF	TGTGCCAGCAGACGGGGACAGGCTAATGAAAAACTGTTTTTT
TRBV5-1	TRBJ2-7	TRBD2	.	CASSQRGLSYEQYF	TGCGCCAGCAGCCAGCGGGGTCTGTCCTACGAGCAGTACTTC
TRBV6-6	TRBJ2-3	TRBD2	.	CASTPGGSTDTQYF	TGTGCCAGCACCCCGGGGGGGAGCACAGATACGCAGTATTTT
TRBV5-1	TRBJ2-5	.	.	CASTPGQKETQYF	TGCGCCAGCACCCCTGGGCAGAAAGAGACCCAGTACTTC
TRBV2	TRBJ1-2	.	.	CASSARVGGRGYTF	TGTGCCAGCAGTGCCAGGGTAGGGGGAAGGGGCTACACCTTC
TRBV5-5	TRBJ1-2	.	once	CASSLAPGDYGYTF	TGTGCCAGCAGCTTGGCGCCAGGCGACTATGGCTACACCTTC
TRBV4-1	TRBJ2-2	.	.	CASSQGGRGNGELFF	TGCGCCAGCAGCCAAGGGGGTCGGGGGAACGGGGAGCTGTTTTTT
TRBV6-5	TRBJ2-4	.	.	CASSSTSRVIQYF	TGTGCCAGCAGTTCCACCTCGCGGGTCATTCAGTACTTC
TRBV10-2	TRBJ2-3	TRBD2	.	CASSATSGRAGGTDTQYF	TGCGCCAGCAGCGCTACTAGCGGGAGGGCCGGGGGGACAGATACGCAGTATTTT
TRBV7-2	TRBJ2-2	TRBD2	.	CASSRGTTSGMGELFF	TGTGCCAGCAGCCGCGGGACTACCTCTGGGATGGGGGAGCTGTTTTTT
TRBV6-5	TRBJ1-6	.	.	CASSYEGMARTLHF	TGTGCCAGCAGTTACGAGGGAATGGCGCGAACCCTCCACTTT
TRBV5-1	TRBJ2-3	.	once	CASSRDARADTQYF	TGCGCCAGCAGTCGCGATGCGAGGGCAGATACGCAGTATTTT
TRBV5-1	TRBJ1-5	.	.	CASSVDGQPQHF	TGCGCCAGCAGCGTGGACGGGCAGCCCCAGCATTTT
TRBV19	TRBJ2-3	.	.	CASRTPSPGTDTQYF	TGTGCCAGTAGGACACCCAGTCCGGGCACAGATACGCAGTATTTT
TRBV19	TRBJ2-5	.	few	CASSRGDSHQETQYF	TGTGCCAGTAGTAGAGGGGACTCCCACCAAGAGACCCAGTACTTC
TRBV27	TRBJ2-7	.	.	CASSRGWGSSSYKQYF	TGTGCCAGCAGCAGGGGATGGGGGTCGAGCTCCTACAAGCAGTACTTC
TRBV18	TRBJ1-1	.	.	CASSPTQGVGTEAFF	TGTGCCAGCTCACCAACCCAGGGCGTAGGCACTGAAGCTTTCTTT